Listed here are 10 T cell receptor beta chains from one sample, sequenced in a study of shared clonotypes between healthy human individuals (dated by TCRdb to 2018 to 2021). CD8 naive samples were obtained by positive selection for CCR7 among CD45RO-negative cells, yielding a CD45RA+CCR7+ population from which TemRA cells were excluded. Libraries were prepared through the immunoSEQ multiplex PCR assay. The source is immuneACCESS, and TCRdb retained only in-frame sequences with V and J called. Part of the clones is not carried over; for the studies checked, unresolved V genes explain less than half of this, and the remainder is unexplained. In this sample the table shows about 600,000 clones, roughly 98% of which occur a single time. 0.3% of the sample is taken by the ten largest. The specimen sequenced was naive CD8+ T cells sorted from blood. Explained via the paper, the cell subset or site label denotes: CD45RA+CCR7+. The receptors originated from a man younger than 45 in good health.

The genes are TRBV4-2 and TRBJ2-5; D ambiguous. CDR1 is LGHNA and CDR2 is YNFKEQ in the germline V gene. V was shortened by 2 bases and J by 1 base, with 11 bases between the two germline ends. The CDR3 sequence is 15 residues long. The CDR3 loop is CASSQPTDLQETQYF. CDR3 nucleotide sequence: TGTGCCAGCAGCCAACCTACGGACCTCCAAGAGACCCAGTACTTC.

V is TRBV2 and J is TRBJ1-2; no definite D call. Trimming took off 4 bases at V and 10 bases at J, with 13 bases between the two ends. Germline lookup yields CDR1 SNHLY and CDR2 FYNNEI. The CDR3 has 12 residues. Written as DNA, the CDR3 is TGTGCCAGCAGTGGGCGGCGTCTTGACTACACCTTC. It codes for CASSGRRLDYTF. Full variable domain (remainder filled in from reference TRBV2 and TRBJ1-2): EPEVTQTPSHQVTQMGQEVILRCVPISNHLYFYWYRQILGQKVEFLVSFYNNEISEKSEIFDDQFSVERPDGSNFTLKIRSTKLEDSAMYFCASSGRRLDYTFGSGTRLTVV.

The J gene is TRBJ2-7, the V gene TRBV7-2; D call uncertain. The CDR3 spans 15 residues. The V end was cut by 4 bases, the J end by 3 bases, with 16 bases between. Germline V gene lookup returns CDR1 SGHTA and CDR2 FQGNSA. The CDR3 sequence: CASSSDDSHVYEQYF. The CDR3 DNA reads as TGTGCCAGCAGCTCCGACGACTCGCACGTCTACGAGCAGTACTTC.

The chain uses TRBV5-1 and TRBJ2-7; a weak D match, TRBD1 (6 bases). V was pared by 0 bases and J by 4 bases, with 11 bases between. Per the germline V gene, CDR1 is SGHRS and CDR2 is YFSETQ. The CDR3 contains 14 residues. The CDR3 is CASSLGGLIYEQYF. As DNA, the CDR3 is TGCGCCAGCAGCTTGGGGGGGCTAATTTACGAGCAGTACTTC.

This clone was counted a single time. V usage is TRBV5-4 and J usage is TRBJ2-7; no reliable D call. CDR3 length: 14 amino acids. Deletions cut 0 bases from V and 5 bases from J, with 12 bases between. Germline-derived CDR1 and CDR2 are SGHNT and YYREEE (reference sequence). CDR3 region: CASSLDLIDNEQYF. In nucleotides, the CDR3 is TGTGCCAGCAGCTTGGACCTTATAGATAACGAGCAGTACTTC.

The rearrangement joins TRBV7-9 to TRBJ2-2, with 8 bases identical to TRBD2. This CDR3 contains 16 residues. V trimming: 5 bases; J trimming: 2 bases; junction bases outside the gene matches: 7. The germline gives CDR1 SEHNR, CDR2 FQNEAQ (reference sequence). For the CDR3, the DNA is TGTGCCAGCAGCATAACCGGGACTAGAAACACCGGGGAGCTGTTTTTT. Translated: CASSITGTRNTGELFF.

The CDR3 protein is CASSAPLRDEQYF. Here the CDR3 DNA reads TGTGCCAGCAGTGCCCCCTTAAGGGACGAGCAGTACTTC. The chain recombines TRBV25-1 with TRBJ2-7; D unclear. Germline V lookup: CDR1 MGHDK, CDR2 SYGVNS. The CDR3 spans 13 residues. Trimming took 4 bases from V and 5 from J, leaving 12 bases between them.

The gene calls are TRBV4-1 and TRBJ2-2; D may be TRBD2 (5 bases). The V gene lost 0 bases and the J gene lost 1 base, with 15 bases spanning the gap. The germline V gene encodes CDR1 MGHRA and CDR2 YSYEKL. The length of the CDR3 is 18 residues. In DNA form, the CDR3 reads TGCGCCAGCAGCCAAGATGGTGACTACAGTTGGAACACCGGGGAGCTGTTTTTT. Protein product: CASSQDGDYSWNTGELFF.

V usage is TRBV6-1 and J usage is TRBJ1-5, with 7 bases identical to TRBD1. Germline V CDR1 and CDR2: MNHNS, SASEGT. Losses at the gene ends were 4 bases for V and 4 bases for J; bases not matched to a gene: 7. The CDR3 extends over 15 amino acids. CDR3 bases: TGTGCCAGCAGTGCCTGGGACAGTCTAAATCAGCCCCAGCATTTT. It yields the protein CASSAWDSLNQPQHF.

This clone has just one count. The chain joins TRBV27 to TRBJ2-7; D is perhaps TRBD2 (6 bases). The CDR3 sequence is 15 residues long. Germline assignment: CDR1 MNHEY and CDR2 SMNVEV (reference sequence). Trimming shortened V by 4 bases and J by 2 bases, and 15 bases separated the two germline ends. CDR3: CASSYRGGLTYEQYF. CDR3 bases: TGTGCCAGCAGTTACCGTGGGGGACTCACCTACGAGCAGTACTTC.